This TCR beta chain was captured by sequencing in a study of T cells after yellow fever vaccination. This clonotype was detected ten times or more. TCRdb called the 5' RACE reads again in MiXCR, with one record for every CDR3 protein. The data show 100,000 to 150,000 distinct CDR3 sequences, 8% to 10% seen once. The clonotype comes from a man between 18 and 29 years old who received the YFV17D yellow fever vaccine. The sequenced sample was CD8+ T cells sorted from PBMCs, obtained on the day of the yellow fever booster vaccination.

The CDR3: CASSLSVGGISGYTF. CDR3 nucleotide sequence: TGTGCCAGCAGTCTTTCTGTAGGGGGGATTTCTGGCTACACCTTC. The V call is TRBV12-3 or TRBV12-4, the J call TRBJ1-2, with D perhaps TRBD1 (6 bases). V lost 5 bases, J lost 7 bases, and 20 bases lay in between. This CDR3 is built from 15 residues.